Below are 8 T cell receptor beta chains sequenced from a single sample in a study of immune evolution from preneoplasia to lung adenocarcinoma. Only in-frame clones appear in the TCRdb table, and some are missing; sequencing was by immunoSEQ multiplex PCR. Of around 4,900 clones detected, around 80% appear once; the ten largest clones hold approximately 8.8%. Sequenced input: FFPE lung adenocarcinoma in situ tissue. Receptors were obtained from a person aged 70 to 85 with lung adenocarcinoma.

The chain couples TRBV18 to TRBJ2-5, with D hard to call. CDR1 is KGHSH and CDR2 is LQKENI in the germline V gene. V dropped 4 bases and J dropped 3 bases, with 21 bases sitting between them. This CDR3 contains 17 residues. CDR3 region: CASSRRAHPLIEETQYF. The CDR3 DNA is TGTGCCAGCTCACGACGAGCTCATCCGCTGATTGAAGAGACCCAGTACTTC.

The CDR3, as DNA: TGTGCCAGCAGTTCCCCACGACAGCTACCCTACAATGAGCAGTTCTTC. Translating gives CASSSPRQLPYNEQFF. This chain links TRBV28 with TRBJ2-1; D is perhaps TRBD1 (5 bases). Germline-derived CDR1 and CDR2 are MDHEN and SYDVKM. The CDR3 is 16 residues long. Deletions cut 4 bases from V and 2 bases from J, with 15 bases between.

The V gene is TRBV2, the J gene TRBJ1-1; no firm D call. With 8 bases removed from V and 0 bases from J, the gap between germline ends came to 10 bases. Germline lookup yields CDR1 SNHLY and CDR2 FYNNEI. This CDR3 contains 13 residues. The CDR3 sequence: CASARQVNTEAFF. Here the CDR3 DNA reads TGTGCCAGCGCTCGGCAGGTGAACACTGAAGCTTTCTTT.

This clone has only one observation. The chain joins TRBV30 to TRBJ1-6; D uncertain. V was cut by 4 bases and J by 5 bases, with 12 bases left in between. This CDR3 contains 14 residues. Germline lookup yields CDR1 GTSNPN and CDR2 SVGIG (reference sequence). The chain's CDR3 is CAWIGQSNNSPLHF. CDR3 DNA sequence: TGTGCCTGGATAGGTCAGAGCAATAATTCACCCCTCCACTTT.

The chain is built from TRBV28 and TRBJ1-6; weak D call: TRBD1 (5 bases). This CDR3 region has 17 residues. Trimming took off 4 bases at V and 3 bases at J, with 16 bases between the two ends. Germline V gives CDR1 MDHEN, CDR2 SYDVKM. The CDR3 loop is CASSSSTVPHYNSPLHF. The CDR3 region has the DNA TGTGCCAGCAGTTCATCGACAGTACCCCACTATAATTCACCCCTCCACTTT. Looking up the rest from reference TRBV28 and TRBJ1-6 gives the full variable domain: DVKVTQSSRYLVKRTGEKVFLECVQDMDHENMFWYRQDPGLGLRLIYFSYDVKMKEKGDIPEGYSVSREKKERFSLILESASTNQTSMYLCASSSSTVPHYNSPLHFGNGTRLTVT.

The chain links TRBV19 to TRBJ2-7; no reliable D call. Germline CDR1 reads LNHDA; CDR2 reads SQIVND (reference sequence). The V gene lost 3 bases and the J gene lost 0 bases, with 15 bases spanning the gap. This CDR3 spans 16 amino acids. The DNA for the CDR3 is TGTGCCAGTAGTATTCCAAAAGTGGTTTACTCCTACGAGCAGTACTTC. Translation gives CASSIPKVVYSYEQYF.

This CDR3 is CASTYGQTHSPLHF. Written as DNA, the CDR3 is TGCGCCAGCACGTATGGGCAGACCCATTCACCCCTCCACTTT. This sequence joins TRBV10-2 and TRBJ1-6, with D unclear. This CDR3 is built from 14 residues. Germline V gene lookup returns CDR1 WSHSY and CDR2 SAAADI. V was shortened by 7 bases and J by 8 bases, with 15 bases between the two germline ends.

This clone showed up just a few times. The J gene is TRBJ2-3, the V gene TRBV2; 10 bases line up with TRBD1. Germline V gene sequence: CDR1 SNHLY, CDR2 FYNNEI. This CDR3 has 15 residues. Trimming cost V 6 bases and J 4 bases; bases outside gene matches: 7. The CDR3 region is CASSPDRGQADTQYF. For the CDR3, the DNA is TGTGCCAGCAGCCCAGACAGGGGGCAGGCAGATACGCAGTATTTT.